This TCR beta chain is drawn from a study of CD4 T cells in relation to SARS-CoV-2 and coronaviruses. Study findings and constraints: The cross-reactivity analysis covered only spike protein, not other viral proteins.

Generated by immunoSEQ multiplex PCR, the TCRdb table keeps only in-frame clones and is missing some. The data show some 20,000 clones, 70% to 80% seen once. Trimming removed 8 bases from V and 0 bases from J; junction bases left unmatched: 5. Germline V gene data show CDR1 as MNHEY and CDR2 as SVGAGI. The CDR3 totals 14 residues. CD4+ T cells from unexposed donors were obtained before the COVID-19 pandemic (2011-2018). After ten to eleven days of culture, CD4+ T cells were isolated. Details on this clone: Its target is unknown.

This rearrangement joins TRBV6-5 to TRBJ2-3; TRBD2 matches at 7 bases. The receptor was derived from a human donor in good health. The sequenced sample was CD4+ T cells from PBMCs, cultured in vitro. The CDR3 protein is CASLPSGSTDTQYF. The DNA for the CDR3 is TGTGCCAGCCTTCCTAGCGGTAGCACAGATACGCAGTATTTT.